This is a list of T cell receptor beta chains from one sample in a study of Tregs in tolerant kidney transplant recipients. Clones were read by immunoSEQ multiplex PCR, and TCRdb kept only the in-frame ones, dropping some. The sample carries about 100,000 clones, 80% to 95% recorded once. This material consisted of CD4+ T cells from blood (PBMCs), taken 12 months after the transplant. The receptors originated from a human patient who received a combined kidney and bone marrow transplant. Among the T cells, some may be from the graft donor. Each CDR3 is given with its conserved first and last residue. The D gene is left open where the match is weak. Part of the rows lack a size; the others show once, few, many or a class for expanded clones.

clone_size,d_call,v_call,j_call,cdr3_aa,cdr3_nt
-,TRBD1,TRBV6-1,TRBJ2-7,CASSEGTGVIAVAQSSYEQYF,TGTGCCAGCAGTGAAGGGACAGGGGTTATAGCCGTAGCCCAATCCTCCTACGAGCAGTACTTC
-,-,TRBV7-3,TRBJ1-1,CASSSTYGTEAFF,TGTGCCAGCAGCTCCACTTATGGCACTGAAGCTTTCTTT
-,TRBD1,TRBV2,TRBJ2-7,CASSEAPGQSSYEQYF,TGTGCCAGCAGTGAAGCACCGGGACAGAGCTCCTACGAGCAGTACTTC
-,-,TRBV15,TRBJ2-7,CATSSPDRSRYEQYF,TGTGCCACCAGCAGTCCCGACAGGTCCCGCTACGAGCAGTACTTC
-,-,TRBV4-1,TRBJ2-5,CASSQDDREWETQYF,TGCGCCAGCAGCCAAGATGACCGGGAATGGGAGACCCAGTACTTC
-,TRBD2,TRBV19,TRBJ2-3,CASSTSGSGDTQYF,TGTGCCAGTTCGACTAGCGGGAGTGGGGATACGCAGTATTTT
-,TRBD2,TRBV5-8,TRBJ2-7,CASSLGLAGGWHEQYF,TGTGCCAGCAGCCTTGGACTAGCGGGAGGCTGGCACGAGCAGTACTTC
-,-,TRBV11-2,TRBJ1-3,CASSFRGARGNTIYF,TGTGCCAGCAGCTTCCGGGGGGCGCGGGGAAACACCATATATTTT
-,-,TRBV2,TRBJ2-5,CASSVTAETQYF,TGTGCCAGCAGTGTGACAGCCGAGACCCAGTACTTC
-,TRBD2,TRBV6-6,TRBJ2-1,CASSYGGGRAGNEQFF,TGTGCCAGCAGTTACGGCGGCGGGAGGGCCGGGAATGAGCAGTTCTTC
-,-,TRBV5-4,TRBJ1-1,CASSLGRFRTDEAFF,TGTGCCAGCAGCTTGGGTCGGTTTAGGACAGATGAAGCTTTCTTT
-,TRBD2,TRBV6-5,TRBJ2-5,CASRKRGLVIETQYF,TGTGCCAGCAGAAAACGCGGACTAGTGATTGAGACCCAGTACTTC
-,TRBD1,TRBV10-3,TRBJ2-3,CAISDKTGGPRDTQYF,TGTGCCATCAGTGATAAGACAGGGGGACCTCGGGATACGCAGTATTTT
-,-,TRBV4-2,TRBJ2-7,CASSQDRGEQYF,TGTGCCAGCAGCCAAGATCGAGGGGAGCAGTACTTC
-,-,TRBV19,TRBJ1-5,CASSIGRQLLGRNQPQHF,TGTGCCAGTAGTATAGGTCGACAGCTTCTGGGTCGCAATCAGCCCCAGCATTTT
once,-,TRBV11-2,TRBJ2-7,CASSLGGGTYWEQYF,TGTGCCAGCAGCTTAGGAGGCGGCACATACTGGGAGCAGTACTTC
-,TRBD1,TRBV12-5,TRBJ1-1,CASGLTRWDRGGNTEAFF,TGTGCTAGTGGTTTGACCCGATGGGACAGGGGTGGGAACACTGAAGCTTTCTTT
-,-,TRBV6-4,TRBJ2-7,CASSDLVAHGQYF,TGTGCCAGCAGTGACCTTGTAGCCCACGGGCAGTACTTC
-,TRBD2,TRBV7-9,TRBJ2-2,CASSLGAGLDTGELFF,TGTGCCAGCAGCTTAGGAGCGGGGCTTGACACCGGGGAGCTGTTTTTT
-,TRBD1,TRBV4-3,TRBJ1-6,CASSQDTGGFTPPLHF,TGCGCCAGCAGCCAAGACACAGGGGGCTTTACTCCACCCCTCCACTTT
-,-,TRBV6-5,TRBJ1-3,CASSPPGRNTIYF,TGTGCCAGCAGTCCTCCGGGGAGAAACACCATATATTTT
-,-,TRBV5-1,TRBJ2-3,CASRTSGVTDTQYF,TGCGCCAGCAGGACGTCCGGGGTCACAGATACGCAGTATTTT
-,-,TRBV19,TRBJ1-3,CASSGTRSGNTIYF,TGTGCCAGTAGCGGGACACGGTCTGGAAACACCATATATTTT
few,TRBD1,TRBV10-3,TRBJ2-1,CAISGNRGADNEQFF,TGTGCCATCAGTGGGAACAGGGGGGCTGACAATGAGCAGTTCTTC
-,-,TRBV5-1,TRBJ1-2,CASSLETPNYGYTF,TGCGCCAGCAGCTTAGAGACACCCAACTATGGCTACACCTTC
-,-,TRBV5-1,TRBJ2-3,CASSLQVFTDTQYF,TGCGCCAGCAGCTTACAGGTATTCACAGATACGCAGTATTTT
-,TRBD1,TRBV19,TRBJ2-1,CASSIGDRALDEQFF,TGTGCCAGTAGTATAGGGGACAGGGCTCTCGATGAGCAGTTCTTC
-,-,TRBV18,TRBJ2-1,CASSPSSRGSSSYNEQFF,TGTGCCAGCTCGCCCTCGTCCAGGGGCTCGAGCTCCTACAATGAGCAGTTCTTC
-,-,TRBV19,TRBJ1-6,CASMAPGHSNSPLHF,TGTGCCAGTATGGCTCCGGGACACTCCAATTCCCCCCTCCACTTT
-,TRBD2,TRBV11-2,TRBJ2-2,CASSPIGLAGNTGELFF,TGTGCCAGCAGCCCTATCGGACTAGCGGGGAACACCGGGGAGCTGTTTTTT
once,-,TRBV15,TRBJ1-6,CATSRVGHHNSPLHF,TGTGCCACCAGCAGAGTGGGACACCATAATTCCCCCCTCCACTTT
-,-,TRBV7-3,TRBJ2-3,CASSPSWQDTQYF,TGTGCCAGCAGCCCCTCCTGGCAAGATACGCAGTATTTT
-,-,TRBV7-2,TRBJ1-5,CASSLSNSNQPQHF,TGTGCCAGCAGCTTGAGCAATAGCAATCAGCCCCAGCATTTT
-,TRBD2,TRBV6-5,TRBJ2-5,CASSQGLAAQETQYF,TGTGCCAGCAGTCAAGGACTAGCGGCCCAAGAGACCCAGTACTTC
-,-,TRBV4-2,TRBJ1-5,CASSPRGGPEVDGNQPQHF,TGTGCCAGCAGCCCCCGGGGTGGGCCTGAGGTGGATGGCAATCAGCCCCAGCATTTT
-,-,TRBV9,TRBJ1-1,CASSRSPGQDTEAFF,TGTGCCAGCAGCCGCAGCCCTGGCCAGGACACTGAAGCTTTCTTT
-,TRBD1,TRBV19,TRBJ2-6,CASSSSRQGSSGANVLTF,TGTGCCAGTAGTTCCAGTAGACAGGGGAGCTCTGGGGCCAACGTCCTGACTTTC
-,-,TRBV10-2,TRBJ2-2,CASRPTSNTGELFF,TGCGCCAGCAGACCAACTAGCAACACCGGGGAGCTGTTTTTT
-,TRBD1,TRBV19,TRBJ1-1,CASSVRQGIVAFF,TGTGCCAGTAGTGTACGACAGGGGATTGTCGCTTTCTTT
-,-,TRBV14,TRBJ1-2,CASSLGENYGYTF,TGTGCCAGCAGCCTCGGGGAAAACTATGGCTACACCTTC
-,TRBD2,TRBV7-6,TRBJ2-7,CASSPLGRAHSYEQYF,TGTGCCAGCAGCCCTTTGGGGAGGGCACACTCCTACGAGCAGTACTTC
-,-,TRBV7-9,TRBJ2-2,CASSHPGKGSGELFF,TGTGCCAGCAGCCACCCCGGGAAAGGGTCCGGGGAGCTGTTTTTT
once,TRBD1,TRBV5-6,TRBJ1-2,CASSFYRGYGYTF,TGTGCCAGCAGCTTCTACAGGGGCTATGGCTACACCTTC
-,-,TRBV7-6,TRBJ2-1,CASSLGIYNEQFF,TGTGCCAGCAGCTTAGGTATTTACAATGAGCAGTTCTTC
-,TRBD2,TRBV7-7,TRBJ2-3,CASSLGSGVPDTQYF,TGTGCCAGCAGCTTAGGTAGCGGGGTTCCAGATACGCAGTATTTT
-,-,TRBV11-1,TRBJ2-7,CASSLGPQRYLYEQYF,TGTGCCAGCAGCCTAGGCCCCCAGCGGTACCTCTACGAGCAGTACTTC
-,-,TRBV4-2,TRBJ1-2,CASSQDRGVDGYTF,TGTGCCAGCAGCCAAGACCGGGGAGTCGATGGCTACACCTTC
-,-,TRBV2,TRBJ1-4,CASRRGWGINEKLFF,TGTGCCAGCAGGAGAGGGTGGGGAATTAATGAAAAACTGTTTTTT
-,TRBD2,TRBV7-9,TRBJ2-1,CASSLARDGGSPNEQFF,TGTGCCAGCAGCTTAGCCCGGGATGGCGGGAGTCCCAATGAGCAGTTCTTC
-,TRBD1,TRBV25-1,TRBJ2-5,CATGDRGKVETQYF,TGTGCCACCGGGGACAGGGGAAAAGTAGAGACCCAGTACTTC
-,TRBD1,TRBV5-1,TRBJ2-5,CASTTGGGETQYF,TGCGCCAGCACTACAGGGGGCGGAGAGACCCAGTACTTC
-,TRBD1,TRBV5-6,TRBJ1-4,CASSFRGQGNEKLFF,TGTGCCAGCAGCTTTAGGGGACAGGGTAATGAAAAACTGTTTTTT
-,TRBD2,TRBV19,TRBJ2-2,CASKTSGSRYTGELFF,TGTGCCAGTAAAACTAGCGGGAGTAGGTACACCGGGGAGCTGTTTTTT
-,-,TRBV19,TRBJ1-2,CASNIGLTYGYTF,TGTGCCAGTAACATAGGACTTACCTATGGCTACACCTTC
-,TRBD2,TRBV30,TRBJ2-1,CAWRTSGSGYEQFF,TGTGCCTGGAGGACTAGCGGGAGTGGGTATGAGCAGTTCTTC
-,-,TRBV4-1,TRBJ1-2,CASSQVLQGVGGYTF,TGCGCCAGCAGCCAAGTCTTACAGGGCGTCGGGGGCTACACCTTC
-,-,TRBV5-4,TRBJ2-5,CASSGGLWGETQYF,TGTGCCAGCAGCGGGGGACTTTGGGGAGAGACCCAGTACTTC
-,TRBD1,TRBV4-1,TRBJ1-5,CASSQLQGDQPQHF,TGCGCCAGCAGCCAATTACAGGGGGATCAGCCCCAGCATTTT